The T cell receptor beta chain described here comes from a study of neurological immune-mediated disorders. This clonotype was seen repeatedly, ten times or more. Trimming removed 3 bases at V and 1 base at J, with 10 bases between. The length of the CDR3 is 15 residues. Germline V lookup: CDR1 KGHSH, CDR2 LQKENI. MiXCR, run by TCRdb on the 5' RACE reads, gives a single entry per CDR3 protein. The sample has about 18,000 distinct CDR3 sequences, about a quarter seen once. This clonotype was sampled from a man over 45 with HTLV-1-associated myelopathy (HAM/TSP). This chain joins TRBV18 and TRBJ1-5, with D perhaps TRBD1 (5 bases). The sequenced material came from PBMCs. The CDR3 spells CASSPETASNQPQHF. DNA of the CDR3: TGTGCCAGCTCACCGGAGACAGCGAGCAATCAGCCCCAGCATTTT.